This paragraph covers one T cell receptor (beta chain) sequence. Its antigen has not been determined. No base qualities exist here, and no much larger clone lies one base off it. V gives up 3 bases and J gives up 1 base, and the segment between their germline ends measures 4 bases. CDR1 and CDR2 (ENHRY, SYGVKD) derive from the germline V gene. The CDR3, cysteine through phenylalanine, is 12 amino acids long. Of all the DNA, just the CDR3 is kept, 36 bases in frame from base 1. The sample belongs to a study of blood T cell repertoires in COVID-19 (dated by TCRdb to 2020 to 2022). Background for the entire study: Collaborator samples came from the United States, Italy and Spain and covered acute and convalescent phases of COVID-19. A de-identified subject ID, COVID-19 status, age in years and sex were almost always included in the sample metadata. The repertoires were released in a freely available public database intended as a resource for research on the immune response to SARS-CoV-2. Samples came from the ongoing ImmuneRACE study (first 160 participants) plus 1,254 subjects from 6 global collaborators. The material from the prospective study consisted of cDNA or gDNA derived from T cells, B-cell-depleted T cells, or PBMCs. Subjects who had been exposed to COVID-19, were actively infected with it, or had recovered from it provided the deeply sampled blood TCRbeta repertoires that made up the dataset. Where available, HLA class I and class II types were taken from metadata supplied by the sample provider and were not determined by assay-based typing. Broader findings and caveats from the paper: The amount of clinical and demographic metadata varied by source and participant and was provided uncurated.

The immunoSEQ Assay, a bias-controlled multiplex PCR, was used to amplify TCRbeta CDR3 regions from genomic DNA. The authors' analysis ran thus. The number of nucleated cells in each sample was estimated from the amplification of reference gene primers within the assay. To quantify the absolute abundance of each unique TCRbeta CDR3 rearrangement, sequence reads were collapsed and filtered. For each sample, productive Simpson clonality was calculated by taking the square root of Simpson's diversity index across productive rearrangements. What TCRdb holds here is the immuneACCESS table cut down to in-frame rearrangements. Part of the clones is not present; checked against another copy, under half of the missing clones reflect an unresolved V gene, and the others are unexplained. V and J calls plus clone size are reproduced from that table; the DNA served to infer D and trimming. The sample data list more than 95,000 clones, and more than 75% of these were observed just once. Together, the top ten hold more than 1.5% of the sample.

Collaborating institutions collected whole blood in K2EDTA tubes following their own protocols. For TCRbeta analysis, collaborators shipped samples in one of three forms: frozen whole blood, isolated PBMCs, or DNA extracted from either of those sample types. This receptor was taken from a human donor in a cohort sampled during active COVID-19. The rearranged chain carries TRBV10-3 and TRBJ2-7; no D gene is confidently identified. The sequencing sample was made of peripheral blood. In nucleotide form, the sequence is TGTGCCATCAGTGATTCTTCCTACGAGCAGTACTTC. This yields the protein CAISDSSYEQYF.